The clone carrying this T cell receptor (beta chain) was picked up a small number of times. Its matching antigen is unknown. One entry per CDR3 protein results from TCRdb running MiXCR on the RT-PCR reads. The top ten clones hold 1.5% to 2% of a sample with about 520,000 distinct CDR3 sequences, approximately 24% of them seen once. This entry comes from a study of response to subunit inactivated influenza vaccine. Study-level results: Researchers suggested that each seasonal influenza vaccination recruits few new T cells.

Germline trimming cut 0 bases from V and 2 bases from J; bases unmatched to any gene: 7. The germline V gene encodes CDR1 MNHEY and CDR2 SVGAGI. This CDR3 has 18 residues. The chain uses TRBV6-5 and TRBJ2-6; 7 bases line up with TRBD1. The TCR sequence derives from a middle-aged man who received an inactivated influenza vaccine. Source: CD4+ T cells sorted from PBMCs, taken around 5 days after vaccination. DNA for the CDR3: TGTGCCAGCAGTTACTCGCCCAGGGGGAACGCTGGGGCCAACGTCCTGACTTTC. It encodes CASSYSPRGNAGANVLTF.